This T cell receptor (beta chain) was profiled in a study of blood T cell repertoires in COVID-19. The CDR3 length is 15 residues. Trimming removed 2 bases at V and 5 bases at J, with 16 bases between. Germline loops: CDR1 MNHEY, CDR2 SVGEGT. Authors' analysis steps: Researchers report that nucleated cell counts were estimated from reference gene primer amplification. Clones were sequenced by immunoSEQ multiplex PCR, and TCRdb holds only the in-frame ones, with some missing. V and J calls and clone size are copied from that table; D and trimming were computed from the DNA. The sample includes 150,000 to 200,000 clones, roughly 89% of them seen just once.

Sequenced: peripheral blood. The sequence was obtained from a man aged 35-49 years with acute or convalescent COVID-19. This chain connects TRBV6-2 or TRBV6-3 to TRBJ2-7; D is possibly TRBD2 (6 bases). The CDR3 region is CASSYRREWIDEQYF. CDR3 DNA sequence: TGTGCCAGCAGTTACCGGAGGGAATGGATCGACGAGCAGTACTTC.